The rows below give T cell receptor beta chains drawn from one sample of a study of cytomegalovirus exposure and HLA in healthy donors. Measured with immunoSEQ multiplex PCR; TCRdb has only the in-frame clones, and not every one. The table shows around 150,000 clones, with approximately 79% occurring only once. The source material was PBMCs. The receptors stem from a woman aged 45-65 years in good health and CMV-seropositive. The CDR3 runs from the conserved cysteine through the conserved F or W. Each record gives: V gene, J gene, D gene, clone size, CDR3 length, CDR3 DNA, CDR3 protein. The D gene is left open where the match is weak. Clone sizes are given selectively: once, few, many, or a class where the clone is expanded.

TRBV6-1,TRBJ1-1,NA,NA,14,TGTGCCAGCAGTGTGGGGGGACCGAACACTGAAGCTTTCTTT,CASSVGGPNTEAFF
TRBV7-8,TRBJ2-7,TRBD1,few,13,TGTGCCAGCAGCCGGGACAGGTCCTACGAGCAGTACTTC,CASSRDRSYEQYF
TRBV7-9,TRBJ2-5,NA,NA,16,TGTGCCAGCAGCTCCCCTGGGCGGGTCTCGCGAGAGACCCAGTACTTC,CASSSPGRVSRETQYF
TRBV5-1,TRBJ1-2,TRBD1,NA,13,TGCGCCAGCAGGGAGGGACAGGGAGAAGGCTACACCTTC,CASREGQGEGYTF
TRBV9,TRBJ2-3,NA,NA,14,TGTGCCAGCAGCGTAGGGAGTCGCACAGATACGCAGTATTTT,CASSVGSRTDTQYF
TRBV10-3,TRBJ2-7,TRBD1,NA,15,TGTGCCATCAGTGAGACAGGGGGTTTTTCGTACGAGCAGTACTTC,CAISETGGFSYEQYF
TRBV4-2,TRBJ2-5,NA,NA,13,TGTGCCAGCAGCCAACCTAGCGAAGAGACCCAGTACTTC,CASSQPSEETQYF
TRBV9,TRBJ2-1,TRBD2,few,16,TGTGCCAGCAGCGTAGGTAATAGCGGGACCACTGATGAGCAGTTCTTC,CASSVGNSGTTDEQFF
TRBV28,TRBJ2-2,NA,few,13,TGTGCCAGCAGAAAGAGCAACACCGGGGAGCTGTTTTTT,CASRKSNTGELFF
TRBV25-1,TRBJ1-5,TRBD1,NA,16,TGTGCCAGCAGTGAATCGGGTAGGGGGCGCGATCAGCCCCAGCATTTT,CASSESGRGRDQPQHF
TRBV10-3,TRBJ2-1,TRBD2,NA,14,TGTGCCATCAGTGAGTCGGGGACTAACAATGAGCAGTTCTTC,CAISESGTNNEQFF
TRBV25-1,TRBJ2-3,TRBD1,NA,14,TGTGCCAGCAGTTGGGACAGGGTTGGGGCTACGCAGTATTTT,CASSWDRVGATQYF
TRBV10-3,TRBJ2-3,TRBD2,NA,16,TGTGCCATCAGTAACCTAGCGGCGACTTTGGGAGATACGCAGTATTTT,CAISNLAATLGDTQYF
TRBV4-1,TRBJ1-2,TRBD1,NA,16,TGCGCCAGCAGCCACCCGGGGGACAGAAAGCTCTATGGCTACACCTTC,CASSHPGDRKLYGYTF
TRBV7-8,TRBJ1-2,TRBD1,NA,15,TGTGCCAGCAGCTTAAGTAGACAGGGGTTTTATGGCTACACCTTC,CASSLSRQGFYGYTF
TRBV6-1,TRBJ2-7,NA,NA,16,TGTGCCAGCAGTGAATATAGCCCTACTACCCCCCTCGAGCAGTACTTC,CASSEYSPTTPLEQYF
TRBV7-9,TRBJ1-5,NA,NA,15,TGTGCCAGCAGCTTGGGCAGGGTTGGCAATCAGCCCCAGCATTTT,CASSLGRVGNQPQHF
TRBV4-2,TRBJ1-1,TRBD1,once,18,TGTGCCAGCAGCCCCGGGACAGGGCGAGGGGAGATGAACACTGAAGCTTTCTTT,CASSPGTGRGEMNTEAFF
TRBV28,TRBJ1-2,NA,NA,13,TGTGCCAGCCGCCGACACCGGTACGGTGGCTACACCTTC,CASRRHRYGGYTF
TRBV6-6,TRBJ1-2,NA,NA,13,TGTGCCAGCAGTTACGGCGGGAACTATGGCTACACCTTC,CASSYGGNYGYTF
TRBV5-4,TRBJ2-2,TRBD1,NA,16,TGTGCCAGCAGCTCCCCGGGACAGGGATACACCGGGGAGCTGTTTTTT,CASSSPGQGYTGELFF
TRBV11-2,TRBJ1-3,NA,NA,14,TGTGCCAGCAGTTCGACAGGTCCTGGAAACACCATATATTTT,CASSSTGPGNTIYF
TRBV4-1,TRBJ1-2,NA,NA,15,TGCGCCAGCAGCCAAGGTCGGCAGACAAACTATGGCTACACCTTC,CASSQGRQTNYGYTF
TRBV7-9,TRBJ2-3,NA,NA,14,TGTGCCAGCAGCCCCCCCCTGCAGGGAGATACGCAGTATTTT,CASSPPLQGDTQYF
TRBV19,TRBJ1-4,NA,NA,13,TGTGCCAGTAGGGGCAGGGATGGCGAAAAACTGTTTTTT,CASRGRDGEKLFF
TRBV7-6,TRBJ2-5,TRBD2,few,14,TGTGCCAGCAGCCTAGGGACTAGCCAAGAGACCCAGTACTTC,CASSLGTSQETQYF
TRBV28,TRBJ1-2,NA,once,11,TGTGCCAGCAGAGGGGTCTTTGGCTACACCTTC,CASRGVFGYTF
TRBV2,TRBJ2-7,NA,NA,12,TGTGCCAGCAGTCGAACAGGAAACGAGCAGTACTTC,CASSRTGNEQYF
TRBV6-1,TRBJ2-1,NA,NA,15,TGTGCCAGCAGTGAGTCGCAGGGGATTTACAATGAGCAGTTCTTC,CASSESQGIYNEQFF
TRBV27,TRBJ2-7,TRBD2,NA,15,TGTGCCAGCAGACCGATAGCGGGGGGGCACTACGAGCAGTACTTC,CASRPIAGGHYEQYF
TRBV5-1,TRBJ1-1,NA,NA,14,TGCGCCAGTTTGGGGCAGGGGATGAACACTGAAGCTTTCTTT,CASLGQGMNTEAFF